Following are 25 T cell receptor beta chains from one sample sequenced in a study of regulatory T cells in long-lasting Graves disease. The sample's time point: newly diagnosed GD, antithyroid drugs for less than 3 months. Construction of the TCR library relied on RNA isolated from PBMCs. TCR beta libraries were built with iRepertoire HTBI primers and Arm-PCR of CDR3 regions. One entry per CDR3 protein, called by TCRdb with MiXCR from the multiplex PCR reads. The sample lists under 300,000 distinct CDR3 sequences; around 18% were seen once. These same records also appear under a second study, on T cells in Graves' hyperthyroidism and ophthalmopathy.

The sample was peripheral blood mononuclear cells (PBMCs), taken at new diagnosis, from a patient treated with antithyroid drugs. The receptor set was obtained from a woman aged 25 to 39 with Graves disease.

This chain uses TRBV29-1 with TRBJ2-7; no definite D call. CDR1 and CDR2 (germline): SQVTM, ANQGSEA. V was clipped by 2 bases and J by 6 bases, with 8 bases between them. The CDR3 is 11 residues long. In DNA, the CDR3 is TGCAGCGTTGAAAACATGGGCGAGCAGTACTTC. Its protein product is CSVENMGEQYF.

Regarding this clonotype: A read error is the likely source, as a far larger clone sits one nucleotide away. This CDR3 reads CASGGDRGGEQYF. In nucleotides, the CDR3 is TGTGCCAGCGGGGGGGACAGGGGGGGTGAGCAGTACTTC. The V and J genes are TRBV7-2 and TRBJ2-7, with 11 bases matching TRBD1. J lost 7 bases, V lost 8 bases, and 7 bases had no gene match. The CDR3 totals 13 residues. The germline V gene has CDR1 SGHTA and CDR2 FQGNSA. Looking up the rest from reference TRBV7-2 and TRBJ2-7 gives the full variable domain: GAGVSQSPSNKVTEKGKDVELRCDPISGHTALYWYRQSLGQGLEFLIYFQGNSAPDKSGLPSDRFSAERTGGSVSTLTIQRTQQEDSAVYLCASGGDRGGEQYFGPGTRLTVT.

This clonotype was recorded many times. The genes are TRBV15 and TRBJ2-7; D not resolved. Trimming removed 2 bases at V and 0 bases at J, with 11 bases between. Germline assignment: CDR1 LNHNV and CDR2 YYDKDF (reference sequence). The CDR3 consists of 15 residues. CDR3 amino acids: CATSRRTQSSYEQYF. The CDR3 bases are TGTGCCACCAGCAGAAGGACCCAGAGCTCCTACGAGCAGTACTTC. The whole variable domain, filled in from reference TRBV15 and TRBJ2-7, reads DAMVIQNPRYQVTQFGKPVTLSCSQTLNHNVMYWYQQKSSQAPKLLFHYYDKDFNNEADTPDNFQSRRPNTSFCFLDIRSPGLGDTAMYLCATSRRTQSSYEQYFGPGTRLTVT.

This clonotype was found a few times. V and J are TRBV9 and TRBJ2-7, with D maybe TRBD2 (5 bases). Deletions cut 0 bases from V and 2 bases from J, with 9 bases between. The CDR3 length is 14 residues. Germline V lookup: CDR1 SGDLS, CDR2 YYNGEE. The CDR3 sequence is CASSVASGTYEQYF. The CDR3 DNA follows: TGTGCCAGCAGCGTAGCGAGCGGAACCTACGAGCAGTACTTC. Full variable domain (outside the CDR3, taken from reference TRBV9 and TRBJ2-7): DSGVTQTPKHLITATGQRVTLRCSPRSGDLSVYWYQQSLDQGLQFLIQYYNGEERAKGNILERFSAQQFPDLHSELNLSSLELGDSALYFCASSVASGTYEQYFGPGTRLTVT.

In this sample, this clonotype turned up many times. V is TRBV4-1 and J is TRBJ2-1; D remains unclear. Germline loops: CDR1 MGHRA, CDR2 YSYEKL. CDR3 size: 12 residues. V was clipped by 2 bases and J by 6 bases, with 5 bases between them. CDR3 DNA: TGCGCCAGCAGCCAAACTTCCAATGAGCAGTTCTTC. It encodes CASSQTSNEQFF.

This clonotype was counted many times. This chain links TRBV10-1 with TRBJ2-3; D remains unclear. V was shortened by 0 bases and J by 5 bases, with 6 bases between the two germline ends. The germline V gene has CDR1 WNHNN and CDR2 SYGVQD (reference sequence). The CDR3 contains 13 residues. The CDR3 sequence is CASSESFGDTQYF. CDR3 coding DNA: TGCGCCAGCAGTGAGTCGTTTGGAGATACGCAGTATTTT.

In its sample, this clonotype was seen many times. The chain couples TRBV4-1 to TRBJ1-2, with D perhaps matching TRBD1 (6 bases). The V and J ends lost 0 bases and 8 bases respectively, with 16 bases between them. CDR1 and CDR2 from the germline V gene are MGHRA and YSYEKL. The CDR3 extends over 15 amino acids. In DNA form, the CDR3 reads TGCGCCAGCAGCCAAGACGGGAACAGGGTAGGAGGCTACACCTTC. Translated, it gives CASSQDGNRVGGYTF.

This clonotype showed up just a few times. The chain couples TRBV5-5 to TRBJ1-1; D gene ambiguous. V shed 0 bases and J shed 9 bases, with 15 bases lying between them. Germline lookup yields CDR1 SGHKS and CDR2 YYEKEE (reference sequence). The CDR3 consists of 14 residues. DNA of the CDR3: TGTGCCAGCAGCTTGGGATTTGGGCAGGTGAAAGCTTTCTTT. This gives the protein CASSLGFGQVKAFF.

This clonotype was observed many times. The rearrangement links TRBV5-1 to TRBJ1-1, with D hard to call. Germline V gene data show CDR1 as SGHRS and CDR2 as YFSETQ. The CDR3 spans 15 residues. The V and J ends lost 0 bases and 1 base respectively, with 10 bases between them. The CDR3 nucleotides are TGCGCCAGCAGCTTGGATGAGGGCCGGAACACTGAAGCTTTCTTT. Amino acid sequence: CASSLDEGRNTEAFF.

This clonotype was seen repeatedly, ten times or more. The CDR3 spells CASSDTSGETQYF. CDR3 bases: TGTGCCAGCAGTGACACGTCGGGGGAGACCCAGTACTTC. J is TRBJ2-5 and V is TRBV25-1; weak D call: TRBD2 (5 bases). CDR3 length: 13 residues. The germline V gene has CDR1 MGHDK and CDR2 SYGVNS. The V end lost 3 bases, the J end lost 5 bases, and 10 bases lay between the germline ends.

This clonotype has at least ten counts. The chain combines TRBV2 with TRBJ1-4, with 9 positions matching TRBD1. The V gene end was trimmed by 7 bases and the J gene end by 3 bases; junction bases not matched to a gene: 9. The CDR3 runs 16 residues. Looked up from germline, CDR1 is SNHLY and CDR2 is FYNNEI. In DNA, the CDR3 is TGTGCCAGCACCCGGGACAGGGCGATCTCTAATGAAAAACTGTTTTTT. As protein: CASTRDRAISNEKLFF.

V usage is TRBV7-9 and J usage is TRBJ2-5; 12 bases agree with TRBD2. Germline assignment: CDR1 SEHNR and CDR2 FQNEAQ (reference sequence). CDR3 length: 15 amino acids. V gave up 4 bases and J gave up 9 bases; unmatched junction bases: 9. CDR3 bases: TGTGCCAGCAGCTCACGACTAGCGGGGGCCGGGTCCCAGTACTTC. It codes for CASSSRLAGAGSQYF. Full variable domain (missing parts from reference TRBV7-9 and TRBJ2-5): DTGVSQNPRHKITKRGQNVTFRCDPISEHNRLYWYRQTLGQGPEFLTYFQNEAQLEKSRLLSDRFSAERPKGSFSTLEIQRTEQGDSAMYLCASSSRLAGAGSQYFGPGTRLLVL.

The table lists this clonotype with many counts. This chain joins TRBV5-1 and TRBJ1-1; D not certain. V lost 3 bases and J 7 bases, leaving 25 bases between the germline ends. Per the germline V gene, CDR1 is SGHRS and CDR2 is YFSETQ. The CDR3 runs 17 residues. The CDR3 nucleotides are TGCGCCAGCAGCTGGAGGGAACGGACCTTAGCGCATGGTGAAGCTTTCTTT. Residues: CASSWRERTLAHGEAFF.

The chain is built from TRBV18 and TRBJ1-6; maybe TRBD1 (5 bases). The CDR3 is made up of 12 amino acids. The V end lost 3 bases, the J end lost 8 bases, and 5 bases lay between the germline ends. Per germline, CDR1 KGHSH and CDR2 LQKENI. The CDR3 loop is CASSPGDSPLHF. As DNA, the CDR3 is TGTGCCAGCTCACCGGGGGATTCACCCCTCCACTTT.

Only one count was recorded for this clonotype. This chain links TRBV9 with TRBJ2-2, with TRBD2 as a possible D gene (6 bases). The CDR3 loop spans 14 amino acids. Per germline, CDR1 SGDLS and CDR2 YYNGEE. V was pared by 3 bases and J by 5 bases, with 11 bases between. CDR3 sequence reads: CASSARSGTGELFF. CDR3 nucleotides: TGTGCCAGCAGCGCGAGGAGCGGGACCGGGGAGCTGTTTTTT.

In this sample, this clonotype turned up many times. The J gene is TRBJ1-1, the V gene TRBV5-6; D gene ambiguous. This CDR3 is built from 12 residues. V was cut by 4 bases and J by 9 bases, with 13 bases left in between. Germline CDR1 and CDR2: SGHDT and YYEEEE. The CDR3 loop is CASSPGVGKAFF. The CDR3 nucleotides are TGTGCCAGCAGCCCGGGAGTAGGGAAAGCTTTCTTT.

On this clonotype: This may stem from a read error, because a much larger clone lies one nucleotide away. The chain uses TRBV6-1 and TRBJ1-4; tentatively, D is TRBD1 (5 bases). Trimming removed 7 bases at V and 12 bases at J, with 21 bases between. The CDR3 totals 14 residues. The germline V gene has CDR1 MNHNS and CDR2 SASEGT. CDR3 region: CASNSRLDLRELFF. As DNA, the CDR3 is TGTGCCAGCAATTCCCGCCTGGATCTCAGGGAACTGTTTTTT.

This clonotype was counted at least ten times. This chain connects TRBV12-3 or TRBV12-4 to TRBJ1-2, with D maybe TRBD1 (6 bases). Trimming stripped 8 bases from V and 8 bases from J, with 12 bases between. The CDR3 is 11 residues long. CDR3 bases: TGTGCCAGCCAGGGGCTGGAGGGCTACACCTTC. It encodes CASQGLEGYTF.

This clonotype has only a few counts. A single base separates this from a much larger clone, so it may be a read error. The CDR3 carries no conserved terminal phenylalanine or tryptophan, so it likely arises from a read error. The V call is TRBV20-1, the J call TRBJ1-1; maybe TRBD1 (6 bases). Germline CDR1 reads DFQATT; CDR2 reads SNEGSKA (reference sequence). The CDR3 length is 17 residues. Trimming took 1 base from V and 1 from J, leaving 19 bases between them. The CDR3 coding sequence is TGCAGTGCTAGAGTTACAGGGACGGTTGGGTGGAACACTGAAGCTTTCTCT. Translated: CSARVTGTVGWNTEAFS.

This clonotype was observed at least ten times. This sequence joins TRBV7-8 and TRBJ1-1, with D hard to call. V lost 5 bases and J lost 6, with 13 bases in between. The CDR3 consists of 13 residues. Germline assignment: CDR1 SGHVS and CDR2 FQNEAQ. CDR3 in amino acids: CASSIRPTAEAFF. The CDR3 DNA reads as TGTGCCAGCAGCATCCGGCCTACAGCTGAAGCTTTCTTT.

This clonotype was recorded many times. V usage is TRBV18 and J usage is TRBJ1-2; 10 nucleotides match TRBD1. With V trimmed by 3 bases and J by 5 bases, 9 bases remained unmatched. Germline V gives CDR1 KGHSH, CDR2 LQKENI. The CDR3 length is 16 residues. DNA of the CDR3: TGTGCCAGCTCACCGGAATCGGGACAGGGGAGGTATGGCTACACCTTC. It codes for CASSPESGQGRYGYTF. Full variable domain (remainder filled in from reference TRBV18 and TRBJ1-2): NAGVMQNPRHLVRRRGQEARLRCSPMKGHSHVYWYRQLPEEGLKFMVYLQKENIIDESGMPKERFSAEFPKEGPSILRIQQVVRGDSAAYFCASSPESGQGRYGYTFGSGTRLTVV.

The genes are TRBV10-3 and TRBJ2-7; TRBD1 matches at 9 bases. V lost 4 bases and J lost 5; bases outside the gene matches: 6. The CDR3 extends over 14 amino acids. Germline V gene sequence: CDR1 ENHRY, CDR2 SYGVKD. The CDR3 nucleotides are TGTGCCATCAGTGCCGGACGGACAGGGGACGAGCAGTACTTC. Its translation: CAISAGRTGDEQYF.

This clonotype was detected only once. The V gene is TRBV7-8, the J gene TRBJ2-1; 8 nucleotides agree with TRBD2. CDR1 SGHVS and CDR2 FQNEAQ come from the germline V gene. This CDR3 contains 15 residues. With 3 bases clipped from V and 8 bases from J, the junction kept 9 bases outside the gene matches. The CDR3 sequence is CASSLVGAGGYEQFF. The CDR3 DNA sequence: TGTGCCAGCAGCTTGGTGGGGGCGGGGGGATATGAGCAGTTCTTC.

This clonotype was found many times. The rearrangement joins TRBV20-1 to TRBJ1-1, with 7 bases fitting TRBD1. The CDR3 spans 15 residues. The germline V gene has CDR1 DFQATT and CDR2 SNEGSKA (reference sequence). Germline trimming cut 5 bases from V and 0 bases from J; bases unmatched to any gene: 9. CDR3 amino acids: CSARRAGGLNTEAFF. CDR3 DNA sequence: TGCAGTGCTCGCAGGGCAGGGGGATTGAACACTGAAGCTTTCTTT.

In this sample, this clonotype turned up many times. The chain links TRBV19 to TRBJ1-5; D is perhaps TRBD1 (5 bases). V was cut by 4 bases and J by 6 bases, with 16 bases left in between. Germline V lookup: CDR1 LNHDA, CDR2 SQIVND (reference sequence). The CDR3 extends over 15 amino acids. In DNA form, the CDR3 reads TGTGCCAGTAGTACCCCCCGAGGGAGGGGTCAGCCCCAGCATTTT. Translated: CASSTPRGRGQPQHF.